What follows is one T cell receptor (beta chain) and its context. The antigen is not known. This sample stems from a study of cytomegalovirus exposure and HLA in healthy donors. Whole-study findings and limits: Most TCR sequences were rare, but some public TCRs occurred in many donors.

Only in-frame clones appear in the TCRdb table, and some are missing; sequencing was by immunoSEQ multiplex PCR. The sample contains 150,000 to 200,000 clones, 86% of which appear only once. Sequencing input: PBMCs. The receptor was derived from a young woman in good health and CMV-seronegative.

In DNA form, the CDR3 reads TGTGCCAGCAGCTACCAACAGGGTTCCTACGAGCAGTACTTC. As protein: CASSYQQGSYEQYF. This chain links TRBV7-8 with TRBJ2-7, with D maybe TRBD1 (6 bases). V lost 4 bases and J 1 base, leaving 11 bases between the germline ends. Germline CDR1 SGHVS, CDR2 FQNEAQ. There are 14 residues in the CDR3.